Detailed here is one T cell receptor beta chain. Clones were read by immunoSEQ multiplex PCR, and TCRdb kept only the in-frame ones, dropping some. The data contain approximately 260,000 clones, just under 85% of them singletons. CDR1 and CDR2 (germline): SGHRS, YFSETQ. The V and J ends lost 4 bases and 2 bases respectively, with 14 bases between them. The CDR3 is 15 residues long. This specimen belongs to a study of blood T cell repertoires in COVID-19. This chain links TRBV5-1 with TRBJ2-3, with unresolved D. Sequencing used peripheral blood. The TCR sequence derives from an elderly woman with acute or convalescent COVID-19. CDR3 coding DNA: TGCGCCAGCAGCCCCCCCGTAGCAGCCACAGATACGCAGTATTTT. The encoded protein is CASSPPVAATDTQYF.